Shown below are 27 T cell receptor beta chains from a single sample sequenced in a study of T cell repertoires in cytomegalovirus infection. In TCRdb, the reads were re-called with MiXCR into one record per CDR3 protein. The sample holds about 830,000 distinct CDR3 sequences; about 30% are singletons and the top ten take roughly 12%. These TCRs' antigens remain unknown. The starting material was cultured CD8+ T cells from PBMCs, obtained from culture after CMV antigen stimulation. The receptors were gathered from a human donor in good health (CMV status not recorded). Some clones in this sample may be carry-over from other donors' samples.

The chain carries TRBV7-6 and TRBJ2-3; D call uncertain. CDR3 length: 14 residues. Germline assignment: CDR1 SGHVS and CDR2 FNYEAQ. With 4 bases removed from V and 2 bases from J, the gap between germline ends came to 10 bases. CDR3 in amino acids: CASSYRAYTDTQYF. CDR3 nucleotides: TGTGCCAGCAGCTACCGGGCCTACACAGATACGCAGTATTTT. The variable domain in full, completed from reference TRBV7-6 and TRBJ2-3, reads GAGVSQSPRYKVTKRGQDVALRCDPISGHVSLYWYRQALGQGPEFLTYFNYEAQQDKSGLPNDRFSAERPEGSISTLTIQRTEQRDSAMYRCASSYRAYTDTQYFGPGTRLTVL.

This clonotype has more than one count but fewer than ten. The genes are TRBV24-1 and TRBJ2-1; D may be TRBD1 (6 bases). The length of the CDR3 is 17 residues. The germline gives CDR1 KGHDR, CDR2 SFDVKD. Trimming pared 0 bases from V and 1 base from J, leaving 12 bases between. The CDR3 DNA reads as TGTGCCACCAGTGATTTGGGAGCAGGGGCGTCCTACAATGAGCAGTTCTTC. Amino acid sequence: CATSDLGAGASYNEQFF.

V is TRBV7-9 and J is TRBJ2-5, with D unclear. The CDR3 spans 14 residues. Trimming took 5 bases from V and 5 from J, leaving 15 bases between them. Germline CDR1 reads SEHNR; CDR2 reads FQNEAQ (reference sequence). The CDR3 nucleotides are TGTGCCAGCAGCCCCAGAGAAGGTCCGGAGACCCAGTACTTC. Amino acids: CASSPREGPETQYF.

This clonotype has at least ten counts. The genes are TRBV7-3 and TRBJ2-1; 12 positions match TRBD2. The CDR3 length is 16 residues. The J segment lost 2 bases and the V segment lost 5 bases, leaving 4 bases of the junction unmatched. Germline loops: CDR1 SGHTA, CDR2 FQGTGA. The CDR3 loop is CASSPLAGGPYNEQFF. CDR3 DNA sequence: TGTGCCAGCAGCCCCCTAGCGGGGGGGCCCTACAATGAGCAGTTCTTC. The complete variable domain, with remaining parts taken from reference TRBV7-3 and TRBJ2-1, reads GAGVSQTPSNKVTEKGKYVELRCDPISGHTALYWYRQSLGQGPEFLIYFQGTGAADDSGLPNDRFFAVRPEGSVSTLKIQRTERGDSAVYLCASSPLAGGPYNEQFFGPGTRLTVL.

This chain joins TRBV9 and TRBJ2-3, with D uncertain. V gave up 6 bases and J gave up 1 base, with 18 bases separating them. The CDR3 spans 16 residues. Germline CDR1 SGDLS, CDR2 YYNGEE. The CDR3 reads CASTQRSWGGTDTQYF. CDR3 nucleotide sequence: TGTGCCAGCACCCAGAGGTCTTGGGGTGGCACAGATACGCAGTATTTT.

This clonotype was seen ten or more times. The chain couples TRBV12-3 or TRBV12-4 to TRBJ2-1; TRBD2 matches at 7 bases. Germline trimming cut 5 bases from V and 4 bases from J; bases unmatched to any gene: 8. The CDR3 loop spans 15 amino acids. CDR3 coding DNA: TGTGCCAGCAGTCCCCTTGGAGCGGGGTACAATGAGCAGTTCTTC. This gives the protein CASSPLGAGYNEQFF.

This clonotype was counted ten times or more. The chain couples TRBV7-2 to TRBJ2-1; D might be TRBD1 (5 bases). Germline V lookup: CDR1 SGHTA, CDR2 FQGNSA. The CDR3 extends over 12 amino acids. The V gene lost 6 bases and the J gene lost 9 bases, with 12 bases spanning the gap. CDR3 region: CASRSSQGEQFF. CDR3 bases: TGTGCCAGCAGGTCCTCGCAGGGTGAGCAGTTCTTC.

J is TRBJ1-2 and V is TRBV5-6, with a tentative D call TRBD1 (5 bases). The germline V gene encodes CDR1 SGHDT and CDR2 YYEEEE. The CDR3 length is 13 residues. Trimming stripped 3 bases from V and 5 bases from J, with 11 bases between. CDR3 residues: CASSSDISYGYTF. CDR3 nucleotides: TGTGCCAGCAGCTCGGACATCTCTTATGGCTACACCTTC.

The rearrangement uses TRBV4-3 and TRBJ2-2; 7 positions agree with TRBD1. Trimming cost V 0 bases and J 0 bases; bases outside gene matches: 1. The CDR3 loop spans 16 amino acids. Germline V gives CDR1 LGHNA, CDR2 YSLEER. The CDR3 protein is CASSQDGTANTGELFF. The CDR3 DNA reads as TGCGCCAGCAGCCAAGACGGGACAGCGAACACCGGGGAGCTGTTTTTT.

The rearrangement links TRBV7-6 to TRBJ2-3; 9 positions agree with TRBD1. V gave up 5 bases and J gave up 6 bases; unmatched junction bases: 6. Germline V CDR1 and CDR2: SGHVS, FNYEAQ. The CDR3 totals 14 residues. The CDR3 spells CASSTGTGRDTQYF. The CDR3, as DNA: TGTGCCAGCAGCACCGGGACAGGGAGGGATACGCAGTATTTT.

The rearrangement links TRBV7-9 to TRBJ1-1; weak D call: TRBD1 (5 bases). This CDR3 contains 12 residues. With 8 bases removed from V and 9 bases from J, the gap between germline ends came to 16 bases. CDR1 and CDR2 (germline): SEHNR, FQNEAQ (reference sequence). The CDR3 loop is CASRLGEGKAFF. DNA for the CDR3: TGTGCCAGCCGCCTAGGGGAAGGGAAAGCTTTCTTT.

The chain combines TRBV24-1 with TRBJ2-2; D could derive from TRBD1 or TRBD2 (6 bases each). V lost 11 bases to trimming and J lost 4 bases, with 13 bases between them. The germline V gene encodes CDR1 KGHDR and CDR2 SFDVKD. The CDR3 runs to 13 residues. The CDR3 loop reads CAIRRGATGELFF. The DNA for the CDR3 is TGTGCCATCCGAAGGGGGGCCACCGGGGAGCTGTTTTTT.

Only a few counts were recorded for this clonotype. This chain uses TRBV6-6 with TRBJ1-2; D uncertain. This CDR3 region has 10 residues. V lost 10 bases, J lost 7 bases, and 10 bases lay in between. Germline V gene data show CDR1 as MNHNY and CDR2 as SVGAGI (reference sequence). CDR3 sequence: CATGPGGYTF. In DNA, the CDR3 is TGTGCCACTGGACCTGGTGGCTACACCTTC.

The sample holds a few counts of this clonotype. The chain uses TRBV19 and TRBJ1-5; TRBD1 might be the D (6 bases). Germline CDR1 LNHDA, CDR2 SQIVND (reference sequence). The CDR3 consists of 15 residues. Trimming took off 0 bases at V and 2 bases at J, with 8 bases between the two ends. In DNA form, the CDR3 reads TGTGCCAGTAGTATAGAGGGGGCCGGCAATCAGCCCCAGCATTTT. Translation gives CASSIEGAGNQPQHF.

This chain links TRBV20-1 with TRBJ1-3; 7 nucleotides line up with TRBD1. The V segment lost 3 bases and the J segment 2 bases; nucleotides outside the gene matches: 10. CDR3 length: 16 amino acids. Germline V gives CDR1 DFQATT, CDR2 SNEGSKA (reference sequence). The CDR3 DNA reads TGCAGTGCTAGGGACAGGTCGGGAGGTGCTGGAAACACCATATATTTT. Translating it yields CSARDRSGGAGNTIYF.

The sample holds many counts of this clonotype. V gene TRBV7-6 combines with J gene TRBJ1-1; no definite D call. Germline-derived CDR1 and CDR2 are SGHVS and FNYEAQ. The CDR3 has 16 amino acids. The V and J ends lost 8 bases and 0 bases respectively, with 19 bases between them. Here the CDR3 reads CASGRPAAGLNTEAFF. CDR3 DNA sequence: TGTGCCAGCGGAAGACCGGCCGCGGGGTTGAACACTGAAGCTTTCTTT.

The genes are TRBV29-1 and TRBJ2-7; D remains ambiguous. Germline CDR1 and CDR2: SQVTM and ANQGSEA. The CDR3 has 12 amino acids. V lost 4 bases and J lost 6, with 13 bases in between. CDR3 nucleotides: TGCAGCGTTGGCGGTGACTTGGGCGAGCAGTACGTC. Translated, it gives CSVGGDLGEQYV.

The J gene is TRBJ1-1, the V gene TRBV28, with a tentative D call TRBD1 (6 bases). Trimming took 3 bases from V and 5 from J, leaving 13 bases between them. The CDR3 totals 14 residues. Germline CDR1 is MDHEN and CDR2 is SYDVKM. This CDR3 reads CASSLIRGDTEAFF. In DNA form, the CDR3 reads TGTGCCAGCAGTTTGATCAGGGGAGATACTGAAGCTTTCTTT.

The chain is built from TRBV6-6 and TRBJ2-5; D is possibly TRBD1 (5 bases). Germline V gene data show CDR1 as MNHNY and CDR2 as SVGAGI (reference sequence). V gave up 2 bases and J gave up 5 bases, with 9 bases separating them. The CDR3 runs 13 residues. CDR3 bases: TGTGCCAGCAGTTACGGGGCCCTGGAGACCCAGTACTTC. This translates into CASSYGALETQYF.

The V gene is TRBV19, the J gene TRBJ2-5; D is perhaps TRBD2 (6 bases). Trimming stripped 7 bases from V and 3 bases from J, with 12 bases between. The CDR3 totals 13 residues. Per germline, CDR1 LNHDA and CDR2 SQIVND (reference sequence). CDR3 sequence: CASIGPGEETQYF. The CDR3 nucleotides read TGTGCCAGTATAGGACCGGGGGAAGAGACCCAGTACTTC.

About this clonotype itself: Its ends do not fully match the called genes, so a read error is possible. The chain carries TRBV27 and TRBJ1-2; D unclear. The CDR3 runs 14 residues. Germline lookup yields CDR1 MNHEY and CDR2 SMNVEV (reference sequence). Here the CDR3 reads CANSYLGSPYGYTF. The CDR3 DNA is TGTGCCAACAGTTACTTAGGCAGCCCCTATGGCTACACCTTC.

The chain combines TRBV6-1 with TRBJ1-1; a possible D gene is TRBD1 (6 bases). The CDR3 extends over 15 amino acids. V was clipped by 2 bases and J by 0 bases, with 10 bases between them. Germline V gene sequence: CDR1 MNHNS, CDR2 SASEGT. The DNA for the CDR3 is TGTGCCAGCAGTGAAATGGACAGCTTGAACACTGAAGCTTTCTTT. Translating gives CASSEMDSLNTEAFF.

This clonotype was observed many times. The chain uses TRBV27 and TRBJ2-1; a weak D match, TRBD2 (6 bases). Trimming removed 0 bases from V and 1 base from J, with 13 bases in between. The CDR3 consists of 17 residues. Germline CDR1 is MNHEY and CDR2 is SMNVEV (reference sequence). CDR3 sequence reads: CASSLSAEGPSYNEQFF. Here the CDR3 DNA reads TGTGCCAGCAGTTTATCTGCGGAGGGGCCGTCCTACAATGAGCAGTTCTTC.

The V gene is TRBV7-6, the J gene TRBJ1-4; D not resolved. CDR1 SGHVS and CDR2 FNYEAQ come from the germline V gene. Trimming took off 4 bases at V and 7 bases at J, with 16 bases between the two ends. The length of the CDR3 is 15 residues. CDR3 DNA: TGTGCCAGCAGCTCCCTAACAGAGATTGGTGAAAAACTGTTTTTT. Translating it yields CASSSLTEIGEKLFF.

The gene calls are TRBV20-1 and TRBJ1-2, with 10 bases identical to TRBD1. J gave up 5 bases and V 4 bases, and 10 bases lay outside the gene matches. The CDR3 has 15 residues. The germline gives CDR1 DFQATT, CDR2 SNEGSKA (reference sequence). Here the CDR3 reads CSATSATGGGYGYTF. In DNA form, the CDR3 reads TGCAGTGCTACTTCCGCGACAGGGGGCGGTTATGGCTACACCTTC.

J is TRBJ2-3 and V is TRBV9; tentative D call: TRBD2 (5 bases). CDR3 length: 15 amino acids. The V end was cut by 4 bases, the J end by 1 base, with 13 bases between. Germline CDR1 SGDLS, CDR2 YYNGEE. The chain's CDR3 is CASSPSEGGTDTQYF. The CDR3 DNA sequence: TGTGCCAGCAGCCCGAGTGAGGGTGGCACAGATACGCAGTATTTT.

Many counts were recorded for this clonotype. This sequence joins TRBV7-9 and TRBJ2-7; 10 positions match TRBD1. The CDR3 loop spans 15 amino acids. V was clipped by 5 bases and J by 7 bases; unmatched bases: 11. Per germline, CDR1 SEHNR and CDR2 FQNEAQ (reference sequence). The CDR3 coding sequence is TGTGCCAGCAGCCCACCCGGGACAGGGGCCTTGGAGCAGTACTTC. Amino acid sequence: CASSPPGTGALEQYF. Full variable domain (missing parts from reference TRBV7-9 and TRBJ2-7): DTGVSQNPRHKITKRGQNVTFRCDPISEHNRLYWYRQTLGQGPEFLTYFQNEAQLEKSRLLSDRFSAERPKGSFSTLEIQRTEQGDSAMYLCASSPPGTGALEQYFGPGTRLTVT.